The 21 T cell receptor beta chains below all came from one sample that was sequenced in a study of cytomegalovirus exposure and HLA in healthy donors. This PCR relied on a set of 60 Vbeta primers and 13 Jbeta primers. Profiling relied on immunoSEQ multiplex PCR, and the TCRdb table lists in-frame clones only, not all of them. The table has about 110,000 clones, 67% seen once. Sequenced material: PBMCs. The receptors stem from a man aged 18 to 29 in good health and CMV-seropositive.

This chain uses TRBV5-4 with TRBJ2-3; possibly TRBD2 for D (6 bases). Germline assignment: CDR1 SGHNT and CDR2 YYREEE (reference sequence). This CDR3 is built from 16 residues. Trimming pared 0 bases from V and 3 bases from J, leaving 14 bases between. CDR3 loop: CASSLGEAPETDTQYF. The CDR3 DNA reads as TGTGCCAGCAGCTTGGGGGAGGCTCCCGAGACAGATACGCAGTATTTT. The entire variable domain, with the rest obtained from reference TRBV5-4 and TRBJ2-3, is as follows: ETGVTQSPTHLIKTRGQQVTLRCSSQSGHNTVSWYQQALGQGPQFIFQYYREEENGRGNFPPRFSGLQFPNYSSELNVNALELDDSALYLCASSLGEAPETDTQYFGPGTRLTVL.

This clone was recorded a few times. V gene TRBV5-1 combines with J gene TRBJ1-2; TRBD1 agrees at 8 bases. The trim removed 4 bases at V and 2 bases at J, leaving 16 bases unmatched. The CDR3 contains 18 residues. Germline CDR1 is SGHRS and CDR2 is YFSETQ. Here the CDR3 reads CASSLQLGQGSTNYGYTF. The CDR3 DNA reads TGCGCCAGCAGCCTGCAACTCGGACAGGGAAGTACCAACTATGGCTACACCTTC.

V and J are TRBV30 and TRBJ1-3; 9 bases agree with TRBD1. The CDR3 is 15 residues long. The ends lost 5 bases at V and 7 bases at J; junction bases unmatched: 12. The V gene's germline CDR1 is GTSNPN and CDR2 SVGIG (reference sequence). The CDR3 DNA follows: TGTGCCTGGGATGGGTCGGGACAGGGAAGGAACACCATATATTTT. Translated, it gives CAWDGSGQGRNTIYF. The variable domain in full, with the rest retrieved from reference TRBV30 and TRBJ1-3, is SQTIHQWPATLVQPVGSPLSLECTVEGTSNPNLYWYRQAAGRGLQLLFYSVGIGQISSEVPQNLSASRPQDRQFILSSKKLLLSDSGFYLCAWDGSGQGRNTIYFGEGSWLTVV.

The J gene is TRBJ1-5, the V gene TRBV4-1; 7 bases fit TRBD1. Germline-derived CDR1 and CDR2 are MGHRA and YSYEKL. The CDR3 is 14 residues long. J lost 7 bases, V lost 4 bases, and 7 bases had no gene match. CDR3 DNA: TGCGCCAGCAGCCTGAGGGGGCTGGGGCAGCCCCAGCATTTT. Translating it yields CASSLRGLGQPQHF.

J is TRBJ2-3 and V is TRBV7-2; the D gene is possibly TRBD1 (6 bases). The CDR3 loop spans 16 amino acids. V shed 5 bases and J shed 0 bases, with 15 bases lying between them. CDR1 SGHTA and CDR2 FQGNSA come from the germline V gene. As DNA, the CDR3 is TGTGCCAGCAGCCCACCCGGGACATATAGCACAGATACGCAGTATTTT. Protein: CASSPPGTYSTDTQYF.

The chain has TRBV28 and TRBJ1-1, with 9 bases lining up with TRBD1. CDR1 and CDR2 from the germline V gene are MDHEN and SYDVKM. The CDR3 has 15 residues. V shed 7 bases and J 0 bases; nucleotides not matched to a gene: 6. CDR3 nucleotide sequence: TGTGCCAGCATAGGGACAGGGTCTTTGAACACTGAAGCTTTCTTT. Translated: CASIGTGSLNTEAFF.

The chain links TRBV19 to TRBJ1-2; tentatively, D is TRBD1 (5 bases). Per the germline V gene, CDR1 is LNHDA and CDR2 is SQIVND (reference sequence). The CDR3 runs to 15 residues. The V gene lost 3 bases and the J gene lost 7 bases, with 18 bases spanning the gap. CDR3 region: CASSMTSGRGCGYTF. CDR3 DNA sequence: TGTGCCAGTAGTATGACGTCTGGGCGGGGGTGTGGCTACACCTTC.

The chain carries TRBV4-1 and TRBJ2-5, with TRBD2 identical over 10 bases. V was clipped by 0 bases and J by 3 bases; unmatched bases: 10. There are 18 residues in the CDR3. CDR1 MGHRA and CDR2 YSYEKL come from the germline V gene. DNA of the CDR3: TGCGCCAGCAGCCAAGATCCCTCTCTAGCGGGAGAAAAAGAGACCCAGTACTTC. Protein: CASSQDPSLAGEKETQYF.

The chain combines TRBV6-5 with TRBJ2-7; D is unresolved. The V end lost 2 bases, the J end lost 3 bases, and 14 bases lay between the germline ends. The germline gives CDR1 MNHEY, CDR2 SVGAGI. The CDR3 consists of 15 residues. The CDR3 DNA is TGTGCCAGCAGTTACCGCAGGTCTCCCAACTACGAGCAGTACTTC. This encodes CASSYRRSPNYEQYF.

The chain combines TRBV5-1 with TRBJ1-1; the D gene is possibly TRBD1 (5 bases). CDR3 size: 15 residues. The V gene lost 1 base and the J gene lost 2 bases, with 12 bases spanning the gap. The germline gives CDR1 SGHRS, CDR2 YFSETQ. CDR3 bases: TGCGCCAGCAGCTTGAGGGGTTTTGGAAACACTGAAGCTTTCTTT. This encodes CASSLRGFGNTEAFF. Full variable domain (missing parts from reference TRBV5-1 and TRBJ1-1): KAGVTQTPRYLIKTRGQQVTLSCSPISGHRSVSWYQQTPGQGLQFLFEYFSETQRNKGNFPGRFSGRQFSNSRSEMNVSTLELGDSALYLCASSLRGFGNTEAFFGQGTRLTVV.

DNA of the CDR3: TGTGCCAGCAGGAGGGAACCCCGCGGCGAGCAGTACTTC. This translates into CASRREPRGEQYF. This chain connects TRBV6-1 to TRBJ2-7; D might be TRBD2 (5 bases). Per germline, CDR1 MNHNS and CDR2 SASEGT. V lost 6 bases, J lost 6 bases, and 15 bases lay in between. The CDR3 loop spans 13 amino acids.

The gene calls are TRBV9 and TRBJ2-2; the match to TRBD1 covers 7 bases. Unmatched junction bases numbered 25, after V lost 3 bases and J lost 5 bases. Germline lookup yields CDR1 SGDLS and CDR2 YYNGEE. CDR3 length equals 21 residues. The CDR3 region is CASSARDETTGYGFVTGELFF. The CDR3 DNA reads as TGTGCCAGCAGCGCCCGAGACGAAACGACAGGGTACGGGTTCGTGACCGGGGAGCTGTTTTTT.

The chain is built from TRBV10-1 and TRBJ2-3, with D unresolved. The V and J ends lost 0 bases and 2 bases respectively, with 9 bases between them. Germline loops: CDR1 WNHNN, CDR2 SYGVQD (reference sequence). The CDR3 spans 15 residues. CDR3: CASSESFGPTDTQYF. Here the CDR3 DNA reads TGCGCCAGCAGTGAGTCGTTTGGGCCCACAGATACGCAGTATTTT.

This clone was seen only a few times. This rearrangement joins TRBV19 to TRBJ1-5; weak D call: TRBD1 (5 bases). The CDR3 contains 17 residues. From germline, CDR1 is LNHDA and CDR2 SQIVND (reference sequence). V dropped 2 bases and J dropped 6 bases, with 20 bases sitting between them. This CDR3 is CASSITPTADGSQPQHF. Here the CDR3 DNA reads TGTGCCAGTAGTATAACCCCGACAGCCGACGGGTCTCAGCCCCAGCATTTT.

The chain employs TRBV7-9 and TRBJ2-3; D remains ambiguous. V lost 3 bases and J lost 5, with 6 bases in between. Germline loops: CDR1 SEHNR, CDR2 FQNEAQ (reference sequence). This CDR3 has 12 amino acids. Here the CDR3 DNA reads TGTGCCAGCAGCTTGGCTGAAGATACGCAGTATTTT. This encodes CASSLAEDTQYF.

Here the CDR3 DNA reads TGTGCCAGCAGCCTGACTAGCGGGGGGGCCGGGTACAATGAGCAGTTCTTC. Protein: CASSLTSGGAGYNEQFF. The gene calls are TRBV4-2 and TRBJ2-1, with 14 bases identical to TRBD2. The CDR3 consists of 17 residues. Germline V gives CDR1 LGHNA, CDR2 YNFKEQ. V was clipped by 4 bases and J by 4 bases; unmatched bases: 6.

The genes are TRBV28 and TRBJ2-1; D may be TRBD1 (6 bases). V lost 5 bases and J lost 6, with 20 bases in between. Looked up from germline, CDR1 is MDHEN and CDR2 is SYDVKM. This CDR3 is built from 16 residues. CDR3 DNA: TGTGCCAGCAGTGTAGAGTTATGGGGGCGTAGCAATGAGCAGTTCTTC. It yields the protein CASSVELWGRSNEQFF.

This clone was seen a few times. This chain uses TRBV7-9 with TRBJ2-2; 11 bases agree with TRBD2. Germline lookup yields CDR1 SEHNR and CDR2 FQNEAQ (reference sequence). This CDR3 contains 17 residues. J gave up 0 bases and V 2 bases, and 2 bases lay outside the gene matches. CDR3 nucleotide sequence: TGTGCCAGCAGCTTACTAGCGGGGGGTCCGAACACCGGGGAGCTGTTTTTT. Protein sequence: CASSLLAGGPNTGELFF.

This clone showed up just a few times. V usage is TRBV25-1 and J usage is TRBJ2-5; TRBD2 aligns across 9 bases. The CDR3 has 17 amino acids. Germline assignment: CDR1 MGHDK and CDR2 SYGVNS. The trim removed 1 base at V and 6 bases at J, leaving 12 bases unmatched. This CDR3 is CASSEWGKAGGAKTQYF. In DNA, the CDR3 is TGTGCCAGCAGTGAATGGGGCAAAGCGGGGGGTGCGAAGACCCAGTACTTC.

The gene calls are TRBV14 and TRBJ1-2; maybe TRBD1 (5 bases). CDR1 and CDR2 from the germline V gene are SGHDN and FVKESK. Trimming stripped 3 bases from V and 5 bases from J, with 13 bases between. The CDR3 spans 14 residues. The CDR3, as DNA: TGTGCCAGCAGCCACCGTGGGAGGGGATATGGCTACACCTTC. It codes for CASSHRGRGYGYTF.

V and J are TRBV4-2 and TRBJ2-3, with 9 positions matching TRBD1. The CDR3 is made up of 15 amino acids. Germline CDR1 reads LGHNA; CDR2 reads YNFKEQ. V dropped 1 base and J dropped 5; count of bases not matched to a gene: 4. CDR3 region: CASSQGDRDLDTQYF. The CDR3 nucleotides read TGTGCCAGCAGCCAAGGGGACAGGGATCTAGATACGCAGTATTTT.